This TCR beta chain comes out of a study of radiation and T cells in renal cell carcinoma. Repertoires were generated with immunoSEQ multiplex PCR, while TCRdb's copy carries only in-frame clones and drops some. The sample includes more than 10,000 clones, about 65% of them seen just once. Trimming removed 2 bases from V and 1 base from J, with 5 bases in between. The CDR3 runs 13 residues. Per germline, CDR1 WNHNN and CDR2 SYGVQD (reference sequence). Treatment of the sample: treatment-naive control, cytoreductive nephrectomy. The chain carries TRBV10-1 and TRBJ1-1; D remains ambiguous. The source material was tumor tissue, sampled from a patient whose treatment was nephrectomy without radiotherapy. This TCR came from a woman over 75 with renal cell carcinoma. The CDR3 DNA reads as TGCGCCAGCAGTGAGACAAAGAACACTGAAGCTTTCTTT. Amino acid sequence: CASSETKNTEAFF.